The source of this TCR beta chain is a study of blood T cell repertoires in COVID-19. Study at large: The analysed material was cDNA or gDNA that came from T cells, B-cell-depleted T cells, or PBMCs.

Repertoires were generated with immunoSEQ multiplex PCR, while TCRdb's copy carries only in-frame clones and drops some. The table records under 300,000 clones, around 90% of them present only once. Only one count was recorded for this clone. Participants came from 20 to 25 US areas, aged about 18 to 89 years. The receptor was derived from a woman aged 40-49 years who had been exposed to COVID-19. Input material: PBMCs or T cells enriched from blood (not recorded which).

The CDR3 bases are TGTGCCAGCGTTTACAGGGTAGAGGTGGGCTACACCTTC. Translated, it gives CASVYRVEVGYTF. The V call is TRBV6-6, the J call TRBJ1-2; TRBD1 is a possible D gene (6 bases). V lost 8 bases and J 8 bases, leaving 18 bases between the germline ends. The CDR3 sequence is 13 residues long. Germline values: CDR1 MNHNY, CDR2 SVGAGI (reference sequence).